The rows below give T cell receptor beta chains drawn from one sample of a study of T cell responses to AZD1222 COVID-19 vaccine. Sequenced by immunoSEQ multiplex PCR; TCRdb stores in-frame clones only, minus some. The table records about 190,000 clones, 75% to 90% of them present only once. The sequences come from peripheral blood, collected on day 0 of MenACWY control vaccination. These receptors all come from an adult in good health. The CDR3 runs from the conserved cysteine through the conserved F or W. Fields, in order: D gene, V gene, clone size, J gene, CDR3 DNA, CDR3 protein. A D gene is named only where the DNA matches it firmly. Clone size is stated in some rows and not others, as once, few, many or a class when expanded.

TRBD1	TRBV24-1	NA	TRBJ2-7	TGTGCCACCAGTGAACGCCCGGGACAGGGCACCTACGAGCAGTACTTC	CATSERPGQGTYEQYF
NA	TRBV4-2	NA	TRBJ1-4	TGTGCCAGCAGCCAAGACATGCTCCCAAATGAAAAACTGTTTTTT	CASSQDMLPNEKLFF
NA	TRBV25-1	NA	TRBJ2-7	TGTGCCAGCAGTGACGCCAGCTCCTACGAGCAGTACTTC	CASSDASSYEQYF
NA	TRBV4-1	once	TRBJ2-2	TGCGCCAGCAGCTCCACCGGGACTAACACCGGGGAGCTGTTTTTT	CASSSTGTNTGELFF
NA	TRBV27	NA	TRBJ2-2	TGTGCCAGCAGATGGACATTAAACACCGGGGAGCTGTTTTTT	CASRWTLNTGELFF
NA	TRBV6-5	NA	TRBJ1-5	TGTGCCAGCAGCGGACTGAGAGGGCAAAATCAGCCCCAGCATTTT	CASSGLRGQNQPQHF
NA	TRBV5-5	NA	TRBJ2-1	TGTGCCAGCAGCTTGGTGTCGCAATCCTACAATGAGCAGTTCTTC	CASSLVSQSYNEQFF
TRBD2	TRBV27	NA	TRBJ2-1	TGTGCCAGCAGTCCCCTACTAGCGGGAGGGCGAAGTGAGCAGTTCTTC	CASSPLLAGGRSEQFF
NA	TRBV30	few	TRBJ1-6	TGTGCCTGGAGCCAAGCGGGGCCTAATTCACCCCTCCACTTT	CAWSQAGPNSPLHF
TRBD2	TRBV7-2	NA	TRBJ2-1	TGTGCCAGCAGCTTGGGAGGGACTAGTATCAATGAGCAGTTCTTC	CASSLGGTSINEQFF
NA	TRBV7-2	NA	TRBJ2-3	TGTGCCAGCAGCTTAGTGGGCGGTTTAGCGGTGACAGATACGCAGTATTTT	CASSLVGGLAVTDTQYF
NA	TRBV7-6	NA	TRBJ2-5	TGTGCCAGCAGCCCATCCCCAGGGGACGAGACCCAGTACTTC	CASSPSPGDETQYF
TRBD2	TRBV9	NA	TRBJ2-7	TGTGCCAGCAGCGCTAGCGGAGCCGACTACGAGCAGTACTTC	CASSASGADYEQYF
TRBD2	TRBV3-1/TRBV3-2	few	TRBJ2-7	TGTGCCAGCAGCCAAGATTGGTCTAGCGGGGAGCAGTACTTC	CASSQDWSSGEQYF
NA	TRBV28	NA	TRBJ1-6	TGTGCCAGCAGTTCCCTGAATTCACCCCTCCACTTT	CASSSLNSPLHF
NA	TRBV30	NA	TRBJ2-7	TGTGCCTGGAGTGTACCCCCCTACAGGCGGACAGTCGACTACGAGCAGTACTTC	CAWSVPPYRRTVDYEQYF
NA	TRBV12-3/TRBV12-4	NA	TRBJ2-7	TGTGCCAGCAGCCCTACAGGGACCTACGAGCAGTACTTC	CASSPTGTYEQYF
NA	TRBV11-2	few	TRBJ2-7	TGTGCCAGCAGCCCCAACAGGGCCCACTCCTACGAGCAGTACTTC	CASSPNRAHSYEQYF
NA	TRBV7-2	NA	TRBJ2-2	TGTGCCAGCAGCTTCAGGGGGGGGCCGGAGGAGCTGTTTTTT	CASSFRGGPEELFF
NA	TRBV6-1	NA	TRBJ1-1	TGTGCCAGCAGTGAATTGGTTACAGGGACCCCGAGGACTGAAGCTTTCTTT	CASSELVTGTPRTEAFF
NA	TRBV29-1	NA	TRBJ2-1	TGCAGCGTTCTTCGGATGGGGGCGGAAAATGAGCAGTTCTTC	CSVLRMGAENEQFF
TRBD1	TRBV5-1	NA	TRBJ1-1	TGCGCCAGCAGCTCCCCGACAGGGAGTGAAGCTTTCTTT	CASSSPTGSEAFF
NA	TRBV4-3	NA	TRBJ2-2	TGCGCCAGCAGCCAAGTTCAAGGTTCATTTACCGGGGAGCTGTTTTTT	CASSQVQGSFTGELFF
NA	TRBV6-2/TRBV6-3	NA	TRBJ1-1	TGTGCCAGCAGTACATTACAGCGTTCCACTGAAGCTTTCTTT	CASSTLQRSTEAFF
TRBD2	TRBV3-1/TRBV3-2	NA	TRBJ2-1	TGTGCCAGCAGCCAAGATAGGTCAGCGGGGGGAGAGAATGAGCAGTTCTTC	CASSQDRSAGGENEQFF
NA	TRBV6-5	NA	TRBJ2-7	TGTGCCAGCCAAAGGAGGGATGGTCCCGAGCAGTACTTC	CASQRRDGPEQYF
NA	TRBV19	NA	TRBJ1-6	TGTGCCAGTAGTATACCACGCAGGGTAAGCTCACCCCTCCACTTT	CASSIPRRVSSPLHF
NA	TRBV5-4	NA	TRBJ1-4	TGTGCCAGCAGCTTGGCGCCCTCCACGGGAGAAGGGGAAAAACTGTTTTTT	CASSLAPSTGEGEKLFF
NA	TRBV18	NA	TRBJ1-1	TGTGCCAGCTCCCGGGGCACAGGGATTGAAGCTTTCTTT	CASSRGTGIEAFF
TRBD1	TRBV5-1	NA	TRBJ1-1	TGCGCCAGCAGCCGGGGACAGGGGGGCACTGAAGCTTTCTTT	CASSRGQGGTEAFF
NA	TRBV7-9	NA	TRBJ2-5	TGTGCCAGCAGCCCGGACCACCAAGAGACCCAGTACTTC	CASSPDHQETQYF
TRBD1	TRBV18	NA	TRBJ1-5	TGTGCCAGCTCACTCGGGACAGATCAGCCCCAGCATTTT	CASSLGTDQPQHF
TRBD1	TRBV19	NA	TRBJ2-7	TGTGCCAGTAGTATTCCCGGGACAGGATCCTACGAGCAGTACTTC	CASSIPGTGSYEQYF
TRBD1	TRBV25-1	once	TRBJ1-1	TGTGCCAGCAGCGTGACAGGGGTGGGCGCTTTCTTT	CASSVTGVGAFF
NA	TRBV2	once	TRBJ2-2	TGTGCCAGCTTCCGTCTAACGGGGTTCGCGAACACCGGGGAGCTGTTTTTT	CASFRLTGFANTGELFF
NA	TRBV29-1	NA	TRBJ1-1	TGCAGCGCAGAAGTCGGACGGCGAGCCGAAGCTTTCTTT	CSAEVGRRAEAFF